What follows is one T cell receptor (beta chain) and its context. Antigen: not known. Positive CCR7 selection of CD45RO-negative cells yielded the naive CD8 cells, and terminally differentiated effector memory CD45RA+ cells were excluded. The data belong to a study of shared clonotypes between healthy human individuals. Study-wide findings and caveats: Naive subsets usually exceeded memory subsets in estimated richness. Among non-shared clonotypes, generation probabilities were lower than among those shared by all four donors.

Execution of the assay was at deep level. Some clones are missing from TCRdb's copy, which holds only in-frame ones; the method was immunoSEQ multiplex PCR. The table lists some 2.1 million clones, about 95% of them singletons. Losses at the gene ends were 2 bases for V and 1 base for J; bases not matched to a gene: 6. The CDR3 is 17 residues long. Germline V lookup: CDR1 SGHAT, CDR2 FQNNGV. The chain has TRBV11-2 and TRBJ2-5; 11 positions agree with TRBD2. The TCR sequence derives from a man aged 18 to 35 in good health. The sequenced sample consisted of naive CD8+ T cells sorted from blood. The CDR3 sequence is CASSLSPSGGLQETQYF. The CDR3 DNA sequence: TGTGCCAGCAGCTTAAGCCCTAGCGGGGGGCTCCAAGAGACCCAGTACTTC.